The 27 T cell receptor beta chains below come from one sample, sequenced in a study of blood T cells in healthy people across ages. A second PCR of roughly 7 to 11 cycles used a sample-barcoded 5' primer and a J-beta primer mix. TCRdb used MiXCR to reprocess the 5' RACE reads, holding one entry per CDR3 protein. The sample has about 1.8 million distinct CDR3 sequences, 49% seen once; the top ten hold 2.1%. The specimen was blood. These TCRs come from a middle-aged woman in good health.

The chain employs TRBV7-3 and TRBJ2-3, with 11 bases aligning to TRBD2. Germline trimming cut 1 base from V and 4 bases from J; bases unmatched to any gene: 7. The CDR3 contains 17 residues. CDR1 is SGHTA and CDR2 is FQGTGA in the germline V gene. The CDR3 reads CASSLSPLAGGADTQYF. The CDR3 nucleotides read TGTGCCAGCAGCTTAAGCCCTCTAGCGGGGGGCGCAGATACGCAGTATTTT.

This clonotype showed up just a few times. This chain connects TRBV7-2 to TRBJ1-2; D remains unclear. The CDR3 contains 14 residues. Per the germline V gene, CDR1 is SGHTA and CDR2 is FQGNSA. Trimming cost V 5 bases and J 6 bases, with 16 bases left between them. CDR3 nucleotide sequence: TGTGCCAGCAGCCACCAGAGAAGTCGGGATGGCTACACCTTC. Translated, it gives CASSHQRSRDGYTF.

The V and J genes are TRBV20-1 and TRBJ2-4; TRBD2 might be the D (7 bases). This CDR3 has 15 amino acids. Between the trimmed V and J ends, which lost 1 base and 8 bases, there was a span of 18 bases. Germline V gives CDR1 DFQATT, CDR2 SNEGSKA (reference sequence). CDR3 in amino acids: CSARASPGGDHIQYF. CDR3 DNA: TGCAGTGCTAGAGCGAGCCCGGGGGGCGATCACATTCAGTACTTC.

The chain is built from TRBV20-1 and TRBJ1-5, with a possible D match to TRBD1 (5 bases). Germline values: CDR1 DFQATT, CDR2 SNEGSKA (reference sequence). Deletions cut 1 base from V and 11 bases from J, with 18 bases between. The CDR3 length is 14 residues. The CDR3 is CSARGSGGALAQHF. DNA for the CDR3: TGCAGTGCTAGAGGATCCGGTGGGGCGTTGGCCCAGCATTTT.

This sequence joins TRBV20-1 and TRBJ2-5; 15 nucleotides line up with TRBD2. From germline, CDR1 is DFQATT and CDR2 SNEGSKA (reference sequence). Trimming cost V 4 bases and J 2 bases; bases outside gene matches: 14. CDR3 length: 19 amino acids. The CDR3 here is CSATASGTSGGLRQETQYF. In DNA, the CDR3 is TGCAGTGCTACCGCCTCCGGGACTAGCGGGGGGTTGAGACAAGAGACCCAGTACTTC.

The rearrangement links TRBV11-2 to TRBJ1-1; D perhaps matches TRBD1 (5 bases). The CDR3 contains 14 residues. The V end lost 5 bases, the J end lost 4 bases, and 14 bases lay between the germline ends. Germline V CDR1 and CDR2: SGHAT, FQNNGV. CDR3 region: CASSPYSGTTEAFF. CDR3 DNA sequence: TGTGCCAGCAGCCCCTATTCAGGGACCACTGAAGCTTTCTTT. The full variable domain, completed using reference TRBV11-2 and TRBJ1-1, is EAGVAQSPRYKIIEKRQSVAFWCNPISGHATLYWYQQILGQGPKLLIQFQNNGVVDDSQLPKDRFSAERLKGVDSTLKIQPAKLEDSAVYLCASSPYSGTTEAFFGQGTRLTVV.

This chain links TRBV6-2 or TRBV6-3 with TRBJ2-7, with D uncertain. Trimming took 4 bases from V and 6 from J, leaving 16 bases between them. The CDR3 is 14 amino acids. Germline lookup yields CDR1 MNHEY and CDR2 SVGEGT. The CDR3 nucleotides are TGTGCCAGCAGTTCCCCAGGAGCCTTGCTCGAGCAGTACTTC. Translating gives CASSSPGALLEQYF.

This clonotype was seen a handful of times. The V and J genes are TRBV10-3 and TRBJ2-7; 8 nucleotides line up with TRBD1. The CDR3 has 13 residues. Germline V lookup: CDR1 ENHRY, CDR2 SYGVKD. V trimming: 7 bases; J trimming: 5 bases; junction bases outside the gene matches: 7. The CDR3 DNA sequence: TGTGCCATCAAACCATCGGACAGGGACGAGCAGTACTTC. Protein sequence: CAIKPSDRDEQYF.

The rearrangement links TRBV10-1 to TRBJ2-3; TRBD2 agrees at 10 bases. V lost 8 bases and J lost 1; bases outside the gene matches: 9. The CDR3 extends over 16 amino acids. The germline CDR1 and CDR2 sequences are WNHNN and SYGVQD (reference sequence). In nucleotides, the CDR3 is TGCGCCAGCGCTACCGGGACTAGCGCTGGCACAGATACGCAGTATTTT. Protein sequence: CASATGTSAGTDTQYF.

V usage is TRBV7-2 and J usage is TRBJ2-7; D is possibly TRBD1 or TRBD2 (5 bases each). Germline V CDR1 and CDR2: SGHTA, FQGNSA. V lost 6 bases and J lost 3, with 12 bases in between. CDR3 length: 13 residues. CDR3 protein: CASRERGDYEQYF. DNA of the CDR3: TGTGCCAGCAGGGAGAGGGGTGACTACGAGCAGTACTTC.

The gene calls are TRBV6-5 and TRBJ1-6; TRBD1 aligns across 9 bases. Germline V gene sequence: CDR1 MNHEY, CDR2 SVGAGI. This CDR3 is built from 14 residues. The ends lost 8 bases at V and 10 bases at J; junction bases unmatched: 9. CDR3 in amino acids: CASHGQGSGSPLHF. The CDR3 DNA reads TGTGCCAGCCACGGACAGGGGTCAGGATCACCCCTCCACTTT.

This clonotype came up a few times. The chain combines TRBV20-1 with TRBJ2-5; D possibly corresponds to TRBD2 (6 bases). This CDR3 is built from 13 residues. Trimming cost V 1 base and J 5 bases, with 11 bases left between them. CDR1 is DFQATT and CDR2 is SNEGSKA in the germline V gene (reference sequence). The CDR3: CSARALARETQYF. The DNA of the CDR3 is TGCAGTGCTAGAGCCCTAGCGAGGGAGACCCAGTACTTC.

The chain carries TRBV12-3 or TRBV12-4 and TRBJ2-5, with 7 bases that match TRBD1. V was clipped by 6 bases and J by 4 bases; unmatched bases: 11. This CDR3 comprises 15 residues. The CDR3 loop is CASRNEGAERETQYF. The DNA of the CDR3 is TGTGCCAGCAGGAACGAGGGGGCTGAACGAGAGACCCAGTACTTC.

This CDR3 is CASSQEWVSNQPQHF. CDR3 DNA sequence: TGTGCCAGCAGCCAAGAATGGGTTAGCAATCAGCCCCAGCATTTT. This sequence joins TRBV4-2 and TRBJ1-5; D remains ambiguous. In germline, CDR1 is LGHNA, CDR2 YNFKEQ. The length of the CDR3 is 15 residues. Deletions cut 0 bases from V and 0 bases from J, with 6 bases between.

This clonotype has more than one count but fewer than ten. The junction shows a germline mismatch at one end, possibly a read error. This chain uses TRBV25-1 with TRBJ1-2; possible D gene TRBD1, 5 bases. The CDR3 runs to 20 residues. Germline V lookup: CDR1 MGHDK, CDR2 SYGVNS. Here the CDR3 DNA reads TGTGCCAGCAGTGTTTCCAGCATATGGCCAGGGCGAAGCACTAATTATGGCTACACCTTC. This encodes CASSVSSIWPGRSTNYGYTF.

The chain joins TRBV7-9 to TRBJ1-4; unclear D gene. Trimming left V 5 bases short and J 7 bases short, with 17 bases between. CDR3 size: 15 residues. Germline values: CDR1 SEHNR, CDR2 FQNEAQ (reference sequence). CDR3 region: CASSPQEISVEKLFF. In DNA form, the CDR3 reads TGTGCCAGCAGCCCCCAAGAGATCTCCGTTGAAAAACTGTTTTTT.

This clonotype was observed a handful of times. This sequence joins TRBV4-3 and TRBJ1-6; D is perhaps TRBD1 (6 bases). Per the germline V gene, CDR1 is LGHNA and CDR2 is YSLEER. The CDR3 runs 15 residues. Trimming pared 0 bases from V and 7 bases from J, leaving 10 bases between. CDR3 in amino acids: CASSQDRGNNSPLHF. DNA for the CDR3: TGCGCCAGCAGCCAAGATAGGGGGAACAATTCACCCCTCCACTTT.

The chain joins TRBV5-1 to TRBJ2-2; D is unclear. This CDR3 is built from 16 residues. Germline CDR1 and CDR2: SGHRS and YFSETQ. The germline V and J ends were trimmed by 1 base and 1 base, with 11 bases remaining between them. The CDR3 sequence is CASSLRSQKNTGELFF. The DNA for the CDR3 is TGCGCCAGCAGCTTGAGGTCCCAGAAGAACACCGGGGAGCTGTTTTTT.

This chain joins TRBV25-1 and TRBJ2-7; D might be TRBD1 (6 bases). In germline, CDR1 is MGHDK, CDR2 SYGVNS. This CDR3 contains 12 residues. V dropped 5 bases and J dropped 6 bases, with 11 bases sitting between them. CDR3 protein: CASSLGHGEQYF. In DNA, the CDR3 is TGTGCCAGCAGTCTGGGACATGGCGAGCAGTACTTC.

A remark on this clonotype: Compared with germline, one end of the junction differs, possibly owing to a read error. The J gene is TRBJ2-3, the V gene TRBV6-6; 8 bases map to TRBD1. CDR3 size: 14 residues. Germline CDR1 is MNHNY and CDR2 is SVGAGI (reference sequence). This CDR3 is CASSSGQATDMQYF. The CDR3 coding sequence is TGTGCCAGCAGTTCGGGACAGGCGACAGATATGCAGTATTTT.

The rearrangement joins TRBV12-3 or TRBV12-4 to TRBJ2-4, with a possible D match to TRBD1 (6 bases). The end of the DNA aligns better with TRBJ2-5, so the J call may be wrong. The CDR3 consists of 15 residues. CDR3: CASKEGVLRFETQYF. The CDR3, as DNA: TGTGCCAGCAAAGAGGGGGTGCTACGGTTTGAGACCCAGTACTTC.

This sequence joins TRBV29-1 and TRBJ1-2; D perhaps matches TRBD1 (5 bases). The CDR3 sequence is 14 residues long. V was pared by 6 bases and J by 4 bases, with 18 bases between. Germline V gene data show CDR1 as SQVTM and CDR2 as ANQGSEA. The CDR3 DNA sequence: TGCAGCGTCGGCGACAGAGAACTTACCTATGGCTACACCTTC. Translated: CSVGDRELTYGYTF.

The rearrangement uses TRBV28 and TRBJ2-5; 9 nucleotides align to TRBD1. Trimming at V came to 6 bases and at J to 11 bases, leaving 19 bases not matched to a gene. Per germline, CDR1 MDHEN and CDR2 SYDVKM. The CDR3 totals 16 residues. The CDR3 reads CASRTNLDRGGNEQYF. The CDR3 region has the DNA TGTGCCAGCAGGACTAATCTAGACAGGGGGGGCAATGAGCAGTACTTC.

The chain joins TRBV6-1 to TRBJ1-6; D ambiguous. The germline V gene has CDR1 MNHNS and CDR2 SASEGT. The V gene lost 0 bases and the J gene lost 2 bases, with 8 bases spanning the gap. The CDR3 loop spans 16 amino acids. This chain's CDR3 is CASSEASQPYNSPLHF. In DNA form, the CDR3 reads TGTGCCAGCAGTGAAGCGTCACAGCCCTATAATTCACCCCTCCACTTT.

The rearrangement uses TRBV2 and TRBJ2-3; TRBD1 aligns across 9 bases. V trimming: 6 bases; J trimming: 3 bases; junction bases outside the gene matches: 10. Germline V gene data show CDR1 as SNHLY and CDR2 as FYNNEI. This CDR3 region has 16 residues. The CDR3, as DNA: TGTGCCAGCAGCGCTGACAGGGGGAAGGTAACAGATACGCAGTATTTT. Protein sequence: CASSADRGKVTDTQYF.

This clonotype was seen more than once but under ten times. The CDR3 sequence is CASSLGGQGEISYEQYF. The CDR3 nucleotides are TGTGCCAGCAGCTTAGGTGGACAGGGGGAAATCTCCTACGAGCAGTACTTC. The chain has TRBV13 and TRBJ2-7, with TRBD1 matching over 10 bases. Trimming at V came to 0 bases and at J to 0 bases, leaving 5 bases not matched to a gene. Looked up from germline, CDR1 is PRHDT and CDR2 is FYEKMQ (reference sequence). The CDR3 contains 17 residues.

This clonotype is a singleton in its sample. The chain couples TRBV3-1 to TRBJ2-1, with TRBD1 identical over 9 bases. V lost 5 bases to trimming and J lost 6 bases; unmatched junction nucleotides: 11. There are 16 residues in the CDR3. Looked up from germline, CDR1 is LGHDT and CDR2 is YNNKEL (reference sequence). CDR3: CASSTRQGGVSNEQFF. As DNA, the CDR3 is TGTGCCAGCAGCACCCGACAGGGGGGAGTAAGCAATGAGCAGTTCTTC.